The present T cell receptor (beta chain) was sequenced within a study of blood T cell repertoires in COVID-19. Overall study: Samples came from the United States, Italy and Spain, spanning acute and convalescent COVID-19. Sources were T cells, B-cell-depleted T cells, or PBMCs; the material itself was cDNA or gDNA.

Germline-derived CDR1 and CDR2 are SNHLY and FYNNEI. V was clipped by 5 bases and J by 7 bases, with 11 bases between them. The CDR3 contains 12 residues. Enrolment of Seattle patients took place during active infection, and they were followed longitudinally. In the source study's methods: The assay estimated nucleated cells by amplifying reference gene primers. Produced via immunoSEQ multiplex PCR; TCRdb's table is partial and in-frame only. Clonal size and the V and J genes are those of that table, whereas D and trimming came from the DNA. The top ten clones hold about 5% of a sample with about 210,000 clones, 75% to 85% of them seen once.

The chain carries TRBV2 and TRBJ1-2; D is undetermined. Sequencing was carried out using peripheral blood. The origin of this receptor is a woman aged 70-85 years with COVID-19, enrolled during active disease. The CDR3 reads CASSPRSGGYTF. CDR3 nucleotides: TGTGCCAGCAGTCCCCGCTCGGGTGGCTACACCTTC.